Following are 21 T cell receptor beta chains from one sample sequenced in a study of control samples from healthy donors and cancer patients (dated by TCRdb to between 2020 and 2021). Library creation used the immunoSEQ multiplex PCR assay. TCRdb's version of the immuneACCESS table is confined to in-frame rearrangements and falls short of the full clone set. An unresolved V gene accounts for under half of the shortfall where checked; the remainder is of unknown origin. The sample table holds under 150,000 clones, of which 85% to 95% were seen once. The top ten clonotypes cover more than 1.5% of the sample. Sample: PBMCs. The receptors stem from a man aged 45-60 years with head and neck cancer.

The genes are TRBV18 and TRBJ2-7, with D tentatively TRBD2 (5 bases). There are 12 residues in the CDR3. Germline V lookup: CDR1 KGHSH, CDR2 LQKENI. Trimming took 3 bases from V and 7 from J, leaving 10 bases between them. Here the CDR3 DNA reads TGTGCCAGCTCACCCTCCCGGGAAGAGCAGTACTTC. This encodes CASSPSREEQYF.

This clone was observed a single time. This chain links TRBV5-1 with TRBJ2-2; no clear D. The CDR3 has 14 amino acids. Germline V gene lookup returns CDR1 SGHRS and CDR2 YFSETQ. Trimming pared 5 bases from V and 7 bases from J, leaving 15 bases between. CDR3 nucleotide sequence: TGCGCCAGCAGGGTGGCCCAGCCCTACGGGGAGCTGTTTTTT. This translates into CASRVAQPYGELFF.

The chain uses TRBV19 and TRBJ1-2, with 9 nucleotides matching TRBD1. CDR1 and CDR2 (germline): LNHDA, SQIVND (reference sequence). J was trimmed by 7 bases and V by 7 bases; bases with no gene match: 13. The CDR3 sequence is 15 residues long. CDR3: CASTAVTGQGGGYTF. CDR3 nucleotide sequence: TGTGCCAGTACCGCAGTGACGGGACAGGGAGGTGGCTACACCTTC. Combining the CDR3 with reference TRBV19 and TRBJ1-2 gives the whole variable domain DGGITQSPKYLFRKEGQNVTLSCEQNLNHDAMYWYRQDPGQGLRLIYYSQIVNDFQKGDIAEGYSVSREKKESFPLTVTSAQKNPTAFYLCASTAVTGQGGGYTFGSGTRLTVV.

This clone came up once. The CDR3 spells CAWGATGNTEAFF. The CDR3 DNA is TGTGCCTGGGGGGCAACAGGGAACACTGAAGCTTTCTTT. The rearrangement uses TRBV30 and TRBJ1-1; tentatively, D is TRBD1 (5 bases). This CDR3 spans 13 amino acids. With 5 bases removed from V and 1 base from J, the gap between germline ends came to 11 bases. Germline loops: CDR1 GTSNPN, CDR2 SVGIG (reference sequence). The full variable domain, with the rest looked up from reference TRBV30 and TRBJ1-1, is SQTIHQWPATLVQPVGSPLSLECTVEGTSNPNLYWYRQAAGRGLQLLFYSVGIGQISSEVPQNLSASRPQDRQFILSSKKLLLSDSGFYLCAWGATGNTEAFFGQGTRLTVV.

This rearrangement joins TRBV6-2 or TRBV6-3 to TRBJ1-6; D unclear. Germline V CDR1 and CDR2: MNHEY, SVGEGT. The length of the CDR3 is 13 residues. V lost 1 base to trimming and J lost 7 bases, with 5 bases between them. The CDR3 sequence is CASSYWENSPLHF. In nucleotides, the CDR3 is TGTGCCAGCAGTTACTGGGAGAATTCACCCCTCCACTTT.

The J gene is TRBJ2-1, the V gene TRBV9; TRBD1 aligns across 10 bases. CDR1 SGDLS and CDR2 YYNGEE come from the germline V gene. The CDR3 length is 21 residues. The ends lost 4 bases at V and 0 bases at J; junction bases unmatched: 19. The CDR3: CASSPLPGTGATRSSYNEQFF. The CDR3 nucleotides read TGTGCCAGCAGCCCGCTTCCCGGGACAGGGGCAACCCGCAGCTCCTACAATGAGCAGTTCTTC.

This clone was seen a single time. The chain couples TRBV4-3 to TRBJ2-7, with D unresolved. Germline CDR1 LGHNA, CDR2 YSLEER. V shed 0 bases and J shed 3 bases, with 15 bases lying between them. The CDR3 is made up of 16 amino acids. CDR3 nucleotides: TGCGCCAGCAGCCAAGATAGGAACAGCGCGTACTACGAGCAGTACTTC. As protein: CASSQDRNSAYYEQYF.

V gene TRBV6-5 combines with J gene TRBJ2-3, with D uncertain. Germline CDR1 and CDR2: MNHEY and SVGAGI. CDR3 size: 13 residues. V was pared by 0 bases and J by 4 bases, with 5 bases between. CDR3 in amino acids: CASSYSISDTQYF. CDR3 DNA: TGTGCCAGCAGTTACTCAATATCAGATACGCAGTATTTT.

The V and J genes are TRBV3-1 (or the pseudogene TRBV3-2) and TRBJ2-2; TRBD2 is a possible D gene (6 bases). Germline values: CDR1 LGHDT, CDR2 YNNKEL (reference sequence). The CDR3 extends over 16 amino acids. V was pared by 0 bases and J by 3 bases, with 11 bases between. The CDR3 loop is CASSQDFREDTGELFF. CDR3 nucleotides: TGTGCCAGCAGCCAAGATTTCAGGGAGGACACCGGGGAGCTGTTTTTT.

The DNA for the CDR3 is TGTGCCAGCAGCTTAGGGGGATCCCGAGCTGAAGCTTTCTTT. Its protein is CASSLGGSRAEAFF. The chain couples TRBV7-9 to TRBJ1-1; D call uncertain. The CDR3 has 14 residues. Germline CDR1 and CDR2: SEHNR and FQNEAQ (reference sequence). V was cut by 1 base and J by 6 bases, with 12 bases left in between.

In its sample, this clone was seen a few times. J is TRBJ1-2 and V is TRBV28; 10 nucleotides match TRBD1. In germline, CDR1 is MDHEN, CDR2 SYDVKM. Germline trimming cut 6 bases from V and 8 bases from J; bases unmatched to any gene: 12. The CDR3 is 15 residues long. The CDR3 loop is CASRTPGQGIQGYTF. CDR3 coding DNA: TGTGCCAGCAGAACTCCGGGACAGGGGATTCAGGGCTACACCTTC.

The chain combines TRBV29-1 with TRBJ2-3, with D hard to call. The CDR3 length is 14 residues. Per the germline V gene, CDR1 is SQVTM and CDR2 is ANQGSEA. V dropped 0 bases and J dropped 2 bases, with 9 bases sitting between them. Written as DNA, the CDR3 is TGCAGCGTTGAAGAGGCAGGTAACACAGATACGCAGTATTTT. This codes for CSVEEAGNTDTQYF.

This sequence joins TRBV11-2 and TRBJ2-1; 7 bases map to TRBD1. CDR3 length: 17 residues. Germline assignment: CDR1 SGHAT and CDR2 FQNNGV. With 7 bases clipped from V and 3 bases from J, the junction kept 15 bases outside the gene matches. CDR3 sequence: CASNSYRQGVYYNEQFF. In nucleotides, the CDR3 is TGTGCCAGCAACTCTTATCGGCAGGGGGTCTACTACAATGAGCAGTTCTTC.

V is TRBV18 and J is TRBJ1-5; tentatively, D is TRBD1 (6 bases). Germline CDR1 KGHSH, CDR2 LQKENI. This CDR3 has 13 amino acids. V was trimmed by 3 bases and J by 5 bases, leaving 8 bases between them. For the CDR3, the DNA is TGTGCCAGCTCACCGCAGGGGTATCAGCCCCAGCATTTT. The encoded protein is CASSPQGYQPQHF.

V gene TRBV7-9 combines with J gene TRBJ2-3, with 8 nucleotides matching TRBD1. Germline CDR1 reads SEHNR; CDR2 reads FQNEAQ (reference sequence). This CDR3 has 16 residues. V trimming: 5 bases; J trimming: 6 bases; junction bases outside the gene matches: 13. The CDR3 DNA follows: TGTGCCAGCAGCAGAGGACAGGGAAATGTCGAGGATACGCAGTATTTT. It is translated as CASSRGQGNVEDTQYF. The whole variable domain, remainder taken from reference TRBV7-9 and TRBJ2-3, is DTGVSQNPRHKITKRGQNVTFRCDPISEHNRLYWYRQTLGQGPEFLTYFQNEAQLEKSRLLSDRFSAERPKGSFSTLEIQRTEQGDSAMYLCASSRGQGNVEDTQYFGPGTRLTVL.

This sequence joins TRBV3-1 (or the pseudogene TRBV3-2) and TRBJ1-3, with D uncertain. The CDR3 totals 15 residues. V shed 3 bases and J shed 0 bases, with 9 bases lying between them. Germline CDR1 LGHDT, CDR2 YNNKEL (reference sequence). The CDR3 reads CASSQLGSSGNTIYF. In nucleotides, the CDR3 is TGTGCCAGCAGCCAGCTAGGGAGCTCTGGAAACACCATATATTTT.

The chain is built from TRBV2 and TRBJ1-5; D uncertain. Germline V gives CDR1 SNHLY, CDR2 FYNNEI. The CDR3 consists of 13 residues. Trimming took off 8 bases at V and 3 bases at J, with 11 bases between the two ends. CDR3 region: CASGFALNQPQHF. The DNA for the CDR3 is TGTGCCAGCGGCTTCGCCCTCAATCAGCCCCAGCATTTT.

The chain combines TRBV25-1 with TRBJ1-5; unclear D gene. Germline CDR1 is MGHDK and CDR2 is SYGVNS. The CDR3 covers 16 residues. Between the trimmed V and J ends, which lost 3 bases and 0 bases, there was a span of 12 bases. CDR3 DNA: TGTGCCAGCAGTGACCATTTAGGAGATAGCAATCAGCCCCAGCATTTT. Protein: CASSDHLGDSNQPQHF.

The chain uses TRBV28 and TRBJ2-3; weak D call: TRBD1 (7 bases). The germline gives CDR1 MDHEN, CDR2 SYDVKM. The CDR3 contains 15 residues. Trimming removed 1 base at V and 3 bases at J, with 11 bases between. CDR3 residues: CASSLSAGGTDTQYF. The CDR3, as DNA: TGTGCCAGCAGTTTATCGGCAGGGGGGACAGATACGCAGTATTTT. Supplemented by reference TRBV28 and TRBJ2-3, the full variable domain reads DVKVTQSSRYLVKRTGEKVFLECVQDMDHENMFWYRQDPGLGLRLIYFSYDVKMKEKGDIPEGYSVSREKKERFSLILESASTNQTSMYLCASSLSAGGTDTQYFGPGTRLTVL.

V gene TRBV11-1 combines with J gene TRBJ1-1; D may be TRBD1 (6 bases). V was clipped by 5 bases and J by 5 bases, with 12 bases between them. This CDR3 spans 13 amino acids. CDR1 is SGHAT, CDR2 FQDESV, per germline (reference sequence). The CDR3 spells CASSEQGSTEAFF. CDR3 sequence (DNA): TGTGCCAGCAGCGAACAGGGCTCGACTGAAGCTTTCTTT.

The J gene is TRBJ1-2, the V gene TRBV6-2 or TRBV6-3, with 10 bases that match TRBD1. CDR1 is MNHEY, CDR2 SVGEGT, per germline. V lost 5 bases, J lost 7 bases, and 4 bases stayed unmatched. The CDR3 extends over 13 amino acids. The CDR3 protein is CASSLTGGFGYTF. DNA of the CDR3: TGTGCCAGCAGTCTGACAGGGGGCTTTGGCTACACCTTC.